Listed here are 9 T cell receptor beta chains from one sample, sequenced in a study of CD8 T cell repertoires and HIV-1 epitope variants. Their recognized antigens are unknown. Only in-frame clones appear in the TCRdb table, and some are missing; sequencing was by immunoSEQ multiplex PCR. The sample includes 4,000 to 5,500 clones, 66% of them seen just once. Sequenced input: cultured CD8+ T cells derived from PBMCs. The receptors stem from a male donor with HIV.

This sequence joins TRBV5-5 and TRBJ2-7; D might be TRBD1 (5 bases). V was trimmed by 0 bases and J by 6 bases, leaving 13 bases between them. The length of the CDR3 is 14 residues. CDR1 is SGHKS, CDR2 YYEKEE, per germline (reference sequence). The CDR3 DNA is TGTGCCAGCAGCTTGGAGGCAGGGTGGAGCGAGCAGTACTTC. Translating it yields CASSLEAGWSEQYF. Drawing the rest from reference TRBV5-5 and TRBJ2-7, the complete variable domain is DAGVTQSPTHLIKTRGQQVTLRCSPISGHKSVSWYQQVLGQGPQFIFQYYEKEERGRGNFPDRFSARQFPNYSSELNVNALLLGDSALYLCASSLEAGWSEQYFGPGTRLTVT.

The chain uses TRBV4-1 and TRBJ1-2, with D possibly being TRBD1 (6 bases). Germline CDR1 MGHRA, CDR2 YSYEKL. CDR3 length: 14 amino acids. Trimming took 0 bases from V and 7 from J, leaving 12 bases between them. CDR3 amino acids: CASSQDQGGSGYTF. CDR3 DNA sequence: TGCGCCAGCAGCCAAGATCAAGGGGGGTCTGGCTACACCTTC.

The chain employs TRBV6-5 and TRBJ2-7, with D perhaps matching TRBD1 (5 bases). The CDR3 sequence is 13 residues long. From germline, CDR1 is MNHEY and CDR2 SVGAGI. V was clipped by 0 bases and J by 3 bases, with 6 bases between them. CDR3 in amino acids: CASSYSQGYEQYF. As DNA, the CDR3 is TGTGCCAGCAGTTACTCGCAGGGCTACGAGCAGTACTTC.

This CDR3 is CASSQSTLYTGELFF. For the CDR3, the DNA is TGCGCCAGCAGTCAATCGACCCTCTACACCGGGGAGCTGTTTTTT. This chain uses TRBV23-1 with TRBJ2-2; D unresolved. TRBV23-1 qualifies as an ORF whose function is uncertain. The CDR3 length is 15 residues. The V end was cut by 0 bases, the J end by 3 bases, with 8 bases between.

The V and J genes are TRBV7-6 and TRBJ2-2; D is possibly TRBD1 or TRBD2 (5 bases each). Trimming removed 5 bases at V and 6 bases at J, with 10 bases between. This CDR3 region has 13 residues. Germline CDR1 is SGHVS and CDR2 is FNYEAQ. This CDR3 is CASSRDEAGELFF. For the CDR3, the DNA is TGTGCCAGCAGCCGGGACGAGGCCGGGGAGCTGTTTTTT.

The chain links TRBV9 to TRBJ2-2; D remains unclear. This CDR3 contains 16 residues. Germline CDR1 SGDLS, CDR2 YYNGEE. Trimming took off 0 bases at V and 4 bases at J, with 13 bases between the two ends. The CDR3 DNA is TGTGCCAGCAGCGTAGGTTCCGCCCTATTCACCGGGGAGCTGTTTTTT. It specifies CASSVGSALFTGELFF.

CDR3 amino acids: CASSELLGEETQYF. The CDR3 DNA sequence: TGTGCCAGCAGTGAACTTTTAGGGGAAGAGACCCAGTACTTC. The rearrangement uses TRBV2 and TRBJ2-5; possibly TRBD1 for D (5 bases). Per germline, CDR1 SNHLY and CDR2 FYNNEI. The CDR3 is 14 amino acids. V lost 2 bases and J lost 3, with 10 bases in between.

This clone is labeled as hyperexpanded. The chain joins TRBV15 to TRBJ1-2; tentatively, D is TRBD1 (5 bases). The germline V and J ends were trimmed by 0 bases and 4 bases, with 15 bases remaining between them. Germline V gives CDR1 LNHNV, CDR2 YYDKDF (reference sequence). This CDR3 spans 16 amino acids. CDR3 nucleotides: TGTGCCACCAGCAGAGATCGGGGGACCCAGGTCTATGGCTACACCTTC. This sequence encodes CATSRDRGTQVYGYTF.

The CDR3 DNA follows: TGTGCCAGCAGCTTTATGGGGGGACCGACCTACGAGCAGTACTTC. It encodes CASSFMGGPTYEQYF. The V call is TRBV5-4, the J call TRBJ2-7; D is possibly TRBD2 (6 bases). Germline CDR1 and CDR2: SGHNT and YYREEE (reference sequence). The CDR3 length is 15 residues. Between the trimmed V and J ends, which lost 2 bases and 2 bases, there was a span of 14 bases.